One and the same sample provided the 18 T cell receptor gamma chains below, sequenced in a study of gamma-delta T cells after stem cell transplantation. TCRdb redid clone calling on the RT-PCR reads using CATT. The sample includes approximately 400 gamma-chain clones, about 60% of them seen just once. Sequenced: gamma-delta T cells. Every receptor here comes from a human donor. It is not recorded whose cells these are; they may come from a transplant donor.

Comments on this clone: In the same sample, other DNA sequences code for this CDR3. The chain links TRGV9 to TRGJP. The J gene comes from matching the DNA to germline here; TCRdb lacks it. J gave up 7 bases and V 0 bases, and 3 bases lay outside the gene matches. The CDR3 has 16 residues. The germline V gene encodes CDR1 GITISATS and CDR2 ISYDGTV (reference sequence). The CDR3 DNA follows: TGTGCCTTGTGGGAGGTGCCCGAGTTGGGCAAAAAAATCAAGGTATTT. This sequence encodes CALWEVPELGKKIKVF.

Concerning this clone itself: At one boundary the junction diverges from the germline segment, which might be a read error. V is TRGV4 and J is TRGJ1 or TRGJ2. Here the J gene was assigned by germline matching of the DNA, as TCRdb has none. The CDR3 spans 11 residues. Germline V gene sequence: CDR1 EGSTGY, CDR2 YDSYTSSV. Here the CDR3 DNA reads TGTGCCAACTGGGATGTCGAAAAGAAACTCTTT. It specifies CANWDVEKKLF.

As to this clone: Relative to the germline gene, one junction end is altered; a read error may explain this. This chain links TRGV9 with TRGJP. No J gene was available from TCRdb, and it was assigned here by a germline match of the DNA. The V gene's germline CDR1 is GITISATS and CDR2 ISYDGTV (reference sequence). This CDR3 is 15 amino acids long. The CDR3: CALWEVGLGKKSKVF. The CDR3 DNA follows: TGTGCCTTGTGGGAGGTGGGGTTGGGCAAAAAAAGCAAGGTATTT.

The CDR3 is CALWRKELGKKIKVF. In nucleotides, the CDR3 is TGTGCCTTGTGGCGAAAAGAGTTGGGCAAAAAAATCAAGGTATTT. The chain carries TRGV9 and TRGJP. No J gene was available from TCRdb, and it was assigned here by a germline match of the DNA. CDR1 is GITISATS and CDR2 is ISYDGTV in the germline V gene (reference sequence). The CDR3 covers 15 residues. J gave up 5 bases and V 6 bases, and 4 bases lay outside the gene matches.

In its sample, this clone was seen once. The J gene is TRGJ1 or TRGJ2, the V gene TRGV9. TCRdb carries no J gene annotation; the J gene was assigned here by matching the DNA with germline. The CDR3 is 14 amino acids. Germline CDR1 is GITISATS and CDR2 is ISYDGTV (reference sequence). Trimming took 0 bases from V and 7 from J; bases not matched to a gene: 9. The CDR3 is CALWEVLKGYKKLF. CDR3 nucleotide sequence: TGTGCCTTGTGGGAGGTGTTAAAAGGATATAAGAAACTCTTT.

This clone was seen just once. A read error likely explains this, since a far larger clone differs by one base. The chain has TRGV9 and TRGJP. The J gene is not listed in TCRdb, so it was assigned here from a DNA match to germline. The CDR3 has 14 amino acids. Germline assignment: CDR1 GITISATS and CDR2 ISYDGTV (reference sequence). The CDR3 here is CALWEEWGKKIKVF. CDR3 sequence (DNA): TGTGCCTTGTGGGAAGAGTGGGGCAAAAAAATCAAGGTATTT.

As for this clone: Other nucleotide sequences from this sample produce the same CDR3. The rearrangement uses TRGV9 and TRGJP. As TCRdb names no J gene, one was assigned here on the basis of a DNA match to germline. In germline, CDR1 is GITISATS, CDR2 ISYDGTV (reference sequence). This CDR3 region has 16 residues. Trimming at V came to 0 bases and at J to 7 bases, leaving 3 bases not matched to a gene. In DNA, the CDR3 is TGTGCCTTGTGGGAGGTGCTCGAGTTGGGCAAAAAAATCAAGGTATTT. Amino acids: CALWEVLELGKKIKVF.

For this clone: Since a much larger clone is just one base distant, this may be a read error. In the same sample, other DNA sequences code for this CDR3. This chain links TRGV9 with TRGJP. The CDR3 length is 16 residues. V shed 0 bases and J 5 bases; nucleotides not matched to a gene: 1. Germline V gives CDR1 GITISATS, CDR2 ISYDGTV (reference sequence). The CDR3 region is CALWEVKELGKKIKVF. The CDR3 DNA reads TGTGCCTTGTGGGAGGTGAAAGAGTTGGGCAAAAAAATCAAGGTATTT.

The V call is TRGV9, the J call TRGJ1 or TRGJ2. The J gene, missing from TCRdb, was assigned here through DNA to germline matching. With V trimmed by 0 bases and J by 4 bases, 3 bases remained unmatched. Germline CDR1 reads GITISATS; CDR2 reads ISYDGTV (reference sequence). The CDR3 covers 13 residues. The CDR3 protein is CALWEVQYYKKLF. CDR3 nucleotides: TGTGCCTTGTGGGAGGTGCAGTATTATAAGAAACTCTTT.

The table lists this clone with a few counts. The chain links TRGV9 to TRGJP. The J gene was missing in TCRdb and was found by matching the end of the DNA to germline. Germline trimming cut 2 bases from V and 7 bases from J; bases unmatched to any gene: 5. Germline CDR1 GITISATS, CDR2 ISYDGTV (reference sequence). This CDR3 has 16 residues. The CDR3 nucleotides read TGTGCCTTGTGGGAGGAGTTGGAGTTGGGCAAAAAAATCAAGGTATTT. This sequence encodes CALWEELELGKKIKVF.

This CDR3 reads CALWEASTQELGKKIKVF. CDR3 in DNA: TGTGCCTTGTGGGAGGCGAGCACACAAGAGTTGGGCAAAAAAATCAAGGTATTT. The chain combines TRGV9 with TRGJP. The J gene was missing in TCRdb and was found by matching the end of the DNA to germline. The germline gives CDR1 GITISATS, CDR2 ISYDGTV (reference sequence). This CDR3 is 18 amino acids long. Trimming took 2 bases from V and 4 from J; bases not matched to a gene: 8.

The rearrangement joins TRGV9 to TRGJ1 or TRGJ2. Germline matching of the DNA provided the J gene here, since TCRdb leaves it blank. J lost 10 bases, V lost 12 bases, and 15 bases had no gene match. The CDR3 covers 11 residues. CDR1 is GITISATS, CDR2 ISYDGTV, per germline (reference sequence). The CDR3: CAASFGRKKLF. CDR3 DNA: TGTGCCGCCTCATTCGGTCGGAAGAAACTCTTT.

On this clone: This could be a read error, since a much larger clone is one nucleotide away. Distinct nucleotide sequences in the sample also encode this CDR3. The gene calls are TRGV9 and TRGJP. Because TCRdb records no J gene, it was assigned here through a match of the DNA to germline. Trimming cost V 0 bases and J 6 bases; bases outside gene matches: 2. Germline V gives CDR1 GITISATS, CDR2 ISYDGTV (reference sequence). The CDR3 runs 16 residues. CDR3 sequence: CALWEVRELGKKIKVF. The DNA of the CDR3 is TGTGCCTTGTGGGAGGTGAGAGAGTTGGGCAAAAAAATCAAGGTATTT.

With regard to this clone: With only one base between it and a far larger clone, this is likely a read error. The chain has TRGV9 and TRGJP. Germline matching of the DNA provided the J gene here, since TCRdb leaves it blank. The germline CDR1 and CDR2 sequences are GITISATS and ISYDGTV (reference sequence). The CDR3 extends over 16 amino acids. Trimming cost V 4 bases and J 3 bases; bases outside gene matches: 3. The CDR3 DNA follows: TGTGCCTTGTGGGACGTGCAAGAGTTGGGCAAAAAAATCAAGGTATTT. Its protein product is CALWDVQELGKKIKVF.

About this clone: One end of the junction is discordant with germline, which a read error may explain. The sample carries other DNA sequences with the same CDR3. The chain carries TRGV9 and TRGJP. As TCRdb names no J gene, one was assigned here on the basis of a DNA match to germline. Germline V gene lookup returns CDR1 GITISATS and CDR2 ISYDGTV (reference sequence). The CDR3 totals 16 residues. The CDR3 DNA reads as TGTGCCTTGTGGGAGGTGAAAGAGCTGGGCAAAAAAATCAAGGTATTT. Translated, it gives CALWEVKELGKKIKVF.

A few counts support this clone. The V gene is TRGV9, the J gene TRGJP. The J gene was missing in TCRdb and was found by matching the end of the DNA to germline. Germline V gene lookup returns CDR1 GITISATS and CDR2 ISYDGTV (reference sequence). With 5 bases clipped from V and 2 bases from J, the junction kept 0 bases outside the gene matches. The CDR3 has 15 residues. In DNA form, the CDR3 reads TGTGCCTTGTGGGGGCAAGAGTTGGGCAAAAAAATCAAGGTATTT. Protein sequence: CALWGQELGKKIKVF.

Here the CDR3 DNA reads TGTGCCACCTGGGACAGACCATACGCTCCTTATTATAAGAAACTCTTT. Encoded protein: CATWDRPYAPYYKKLF. The rearrangement links TRGV3 to TRGJ1 or TRGJ2. TCRdb does not report a J gene; here it was assigned by matching the DNA to germline references. Germline V gene sequence: CDR1 VTNTFY, CDR2 YDVSTARD (reference sequence). Trimming took 1 base from V and 3 from J; bases not matched to a gene: 12. The CDR3 has 16 amino acids.

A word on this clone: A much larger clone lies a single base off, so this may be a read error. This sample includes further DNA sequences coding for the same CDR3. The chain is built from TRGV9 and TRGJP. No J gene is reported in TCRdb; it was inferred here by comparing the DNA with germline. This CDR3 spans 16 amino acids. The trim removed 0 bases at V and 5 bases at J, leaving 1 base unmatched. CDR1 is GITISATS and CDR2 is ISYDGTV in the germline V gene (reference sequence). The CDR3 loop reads CALWEVEELGKKIKVF. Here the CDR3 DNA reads TGTGCCTTGTGGGAGGTGGAAGAGTTGGGCAAAAAAATCAAGGTATTT.